Shown below are 7 T cell receptor beta chains from a single sample sequenced in a study of cytomegalovirus exposure and HLA in healthy donors. Vbeta (60) and Jbeta (13) primers were used in the PCR. Clones were read by immunoSEQ multiplex PCR, and TCRdb kept only the in-frame ones, dropping some. This repertoire includes some 150,000 clones. The sequenced sample consisted of PBMCs. These receptor sequences come from a woman aged 18-30 years in good health and CMV-seropositive.

The V and J genes are TRBV6-1 and TRBJ1-5; tentative D call: TRBD1 (5 bases). This CDR3 comprises 15 residues. V was shortened by 0 bases and J by 7 bases, with 13 bases between the two germline ends. CDR1 is MNHNS and CDR2 is SASEGT in the germline V gene. For the CDR3, the DNA is TGTGCCAGCAGTGAAGCGGGTGGGGCAGAGCAGCCCCAGCATTTT. Encoded protein: CASSEAGGAEQPQHF.

Here the CDR3 DNA reads TGTGCCAGCAGTGGTTTTGGGGAGCCTAGCTCCTACGAGCAGTACTTC. Translation: CASSGFGEPSSYEQYF. The chain uses TRBV25-1 and TRBJ2-7; TRBD2 might be the D (5 bases). The germline gives CDR1 MGHDK, CDR2 SYGVNS. This CDR3 has 16 amino acids. Trimming pared 4 bases from V and 0 bases from J, leaving 16 bases between.

The gene calls are TRBV6-5 and TRBJ2-5; TRBD1 might be the D (6 bases). The germline gives CDR1 MNHEY, CDR2 SVGAGI. V gave up 3 bases and J gave up 2 bases, with 16 bases separating them. CDR3 length equals 16 residues. The CDR3 DNA sequence: TGTGCCAGCAGTTATACCTCCGGGACAAATCAAGAGACCCAGTACTTC. Residues: CASSYTSGTNQETQYF.

V usage is TRBV5-1 and J usage is TRBJ2-2; 12 nucleotides align to TRBD2. The CDR3 is made up of 17 amino acids. The germline gives CDR1 SGHRS, CDR2 YFSETQ. V lost 0 bases to trimming and J lost 4 bases; unmatched junction nucleotides: 4. The DNA of the CDR3 is TGCGCCAGCAGCTTGGAAGGACTAGCGGGGTCCACCGGGGAGCTGTTTTTT. This encodes CASSLEGLAGSTGELFF.

The chain couples TRBV4-3 to TRBJ1-1, with D tentatively TRBD1 (6 bases). V dropped 4 bases and J dropped 0 bases, with 12 bases sitting between them. Germline CDR1 is LGHNA and CDR2 is YSLEER. This CDR3 has 15 amino acids. CDR3 DNA sequence: TGCGCCAGCAGCCCGTCAGGGGCCCTGAACACTGAAGCTTTCTTT. Translating gives CASSPSGALNTEAFF.

V usage is TRBV15 and J usage is TRBJ2-7; TRBD1 aligns across 11 bases. The CDR3 spans 16 residues. V lost 2 bases to trimming and J lost 3 bases; unmatched junction nucleotides: 6. Germline values: CDR1 LNHNV, CDR2 YYDKDF (reference sequence). CDR3 protein: CATSRLAGTGGYEQYF. CDR3 in DNA: TGTGCCACCAGCAGATTAGCCGGGACAGGGGGCTACGAGCAGTACTTC.

The J gene is TRBJ2-3, the V gene TRBV19, with 8 bases fitting TRBD1. V lost 4 bases and J lost 4; bases outside the gene matches: 7. The CDR3 totals 15 residues. Germline V gives CDR1 LNHDA, CDR2 SQIVND (reference sequence). The CDR3 reads CASSRTGKGADTQYF. The CDR3 DNA is TGTGCCAGTAGTAGGACAGGGAAGGGCGCAGATACGCAGTATTTT.